This T cell receptor (beta chain) emerged from a study of T cell responses to AZD1222 COVID-19 vaccine. General study points: Donors in the cohort were predominantly white British and more often female, and clonal diversity was possibly underestimated.

This CDR3 contains 16 residues. Trimming left V 4 bases short and J 11 bases short, with 24 bases between. Germline CDR1 reads MNHNS; CDR2 reads SASEGT. The assay was immunoSEQ multiplex PCR, and TCRdb's table has in-frame clones only and misses some. The sample shows more than 150,000 clones, about 89% of them seen only once. Details on this clone: No antigen is known for it.

The sequencing here drew on peripheral blood, taken on day 0 of MenACWY control vaccination. This TCR derives from an adult in good health. This sequence joins TRBV6-1 and TRBJ1-5; D is undetermined. The CDR3 sequence is CASSAPGSPGRPTQHF. DNA for the CDR3: TGTGCCAGCAGTGCCCCCGGTAGTCCGGGAAGGCCGACCCAGCATTTT.